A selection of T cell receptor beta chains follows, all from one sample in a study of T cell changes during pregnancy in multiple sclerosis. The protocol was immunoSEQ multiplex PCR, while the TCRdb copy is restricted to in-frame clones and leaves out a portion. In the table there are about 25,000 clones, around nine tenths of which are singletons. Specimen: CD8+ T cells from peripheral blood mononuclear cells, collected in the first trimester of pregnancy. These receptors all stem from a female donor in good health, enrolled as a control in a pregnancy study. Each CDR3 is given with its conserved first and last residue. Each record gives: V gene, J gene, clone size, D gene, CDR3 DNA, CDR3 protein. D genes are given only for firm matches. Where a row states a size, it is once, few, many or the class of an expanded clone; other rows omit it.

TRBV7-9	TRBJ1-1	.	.	TGTGCCAGCAGCCTCCCTTTCCGGGAGGGGACTGAAGCTTTCTTT	CASSLPFREGTEAFF
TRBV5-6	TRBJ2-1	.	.	TGTGCCAGCAGCTTGCCGGGGGAAGAGAATGAGCAGTTCTTC	CASSLPGEENEQFF
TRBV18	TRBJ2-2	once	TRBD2	TGTGCCAGCTCACCACAAGCGGGGGATCGCGGCGGGGAGCTGTTTTTT	CASSPQAGDRGGELFF
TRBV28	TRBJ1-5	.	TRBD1	TGTGCCAGCAGTCCCGGACAGGGCCAGCCCCAGCATTTT	CASSPGQGQPQHF
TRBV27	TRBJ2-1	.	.	TGTGCCAGCACCCACCTAGGGGGCAATGAGCAGTTCTTC	CASTHLGGNEQFF
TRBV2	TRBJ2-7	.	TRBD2	TGTGCCAGCGACAGCGGGGGCCCTTCCTACGAGCAGTACTTC	CASDSGGPSYEQYF
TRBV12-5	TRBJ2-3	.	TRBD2	TGTGCTAGTGGTATCAGCGGGGAATTCACAGATACGCAGTATTTT	CASGISGEFTDTQYF
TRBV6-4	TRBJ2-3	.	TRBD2	TGTGCCAGCAGTTTGTCTAGCGGGAGCCCAGATACGCAGTATTTT	CASSLSSGSPDTQYF
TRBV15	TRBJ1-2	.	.	TGTGCCACCAGCAGGAACAGGGACTATGGCTACACCTTC	CATSRNRDYGYTF
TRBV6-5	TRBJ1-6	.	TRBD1	TGTGCCAGCAGTCCCGGGACAGGAAATTCACCCCTCCACTTT	CASSPGTGNSPLHF
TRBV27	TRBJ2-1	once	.	TGTGCCAGCACTTTCTCAGCCATGACAAATGAGCAGTTCTTC	CASTFSAMTNEQFF
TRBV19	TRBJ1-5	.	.	TGTGCCAGTAGTATGTCCGGAGATAGCAATCAGCCCCAGCATTTT	CASSMSGDSNQPQHF
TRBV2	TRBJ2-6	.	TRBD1	TGTGCCAGCAGGGACAGGGTTGGGGCCAACGTCCTGACTTTC	CASRDRVGANVLTF
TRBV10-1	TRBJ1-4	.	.	TGCGCCAGCAGTGAAAGGGTCAGCATCGGGAGTAATGAAAAACTGTTTTTT	CASSERVSIGSNEKLFF
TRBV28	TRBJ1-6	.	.	TGTGCCAGCAGTACTAGTGGGGGCTATCGTGGTTCACCCCTCCACTTT	CASSTSGGYRGSPLHF
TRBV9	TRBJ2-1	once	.	TGTGCCAGCAGCGTACGACTAGGTATTCGGCCCAATGAGCAGTTCTTC	CASSVRLGIRPNEQFF
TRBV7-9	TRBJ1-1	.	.	TGTGCCAGCAGCTTAGCGTGGGCCAACACTGAAGCTTTCTTT	CASSLAWANTEAFF
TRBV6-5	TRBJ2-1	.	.	TGTGCCAGCAGCCGGGGTGGGTCTTGGGATGAGCAGTTCTTC	CASSRGGSWDEQFF
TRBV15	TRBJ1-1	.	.	TGTGCCACCAGCAGAGCTCAGGGGTACCGGACTGAAGCTTTCTTT	CATSRAQGYRTEAFF
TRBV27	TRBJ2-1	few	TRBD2	TGTGCCAGCAGTCCCCTGGGTATAGCGGGAGGGCCTAATGAGCAGTTCTTC	CASSPLGIAGGPNEQFF
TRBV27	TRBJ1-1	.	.	TGTGCCAGCAGAAGGGGCGGCACTGAAGCTTTCTTT	CASRRGGTEAFF
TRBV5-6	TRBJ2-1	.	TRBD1	TGTGCCAGCAGCGTGGGACAGGGGTACAATGAGCAGTTCTTC	CASSVGQGYNEQFF
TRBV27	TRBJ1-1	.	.	TGTGCCAGCAGTTTGTTGGGGGAGGACACTGAAGCTTTCTTT	CASSLLGEDTEAFF
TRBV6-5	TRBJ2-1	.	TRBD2	TGTGCCAGCAGCCAGGGGGGACTAGCGAAAAATGAGCAGTTCTTC	CASSQGGLAKNEQFF
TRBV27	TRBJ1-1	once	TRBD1	TGTGCCAGCAGTTTATTAGGACAGGGGGCGAGGGCTGAAGCTTTCTTT	CASSLLGQGARAEAFF
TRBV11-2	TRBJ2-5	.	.	TGTGCCAGCAGCTTAACATTCCAACAAGAGACCCAGTACTTC	CASSLTFQQETQYF
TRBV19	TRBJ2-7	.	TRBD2	TGTGCCAGTAGTATTTCGGACGGGGGGAACTACGAGCAGTACTTC	CASSISDGGNYEQYF
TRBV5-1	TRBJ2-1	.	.	TGCGCCAGCAGCCCGGAGACTACCTACAATGAGCAGTTCTTC	CASSPETTYNEQFF
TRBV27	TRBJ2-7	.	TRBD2	TGTGCCAGCAGTCCGGGACTAGCGGGAAGGTTAGACGAGCAGTACTTC	CASSPGLAGRLDEQYF
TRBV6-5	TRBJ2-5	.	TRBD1	TGTGCCAGCAGTTACTCGTCGAGGGGGCATCAAGAGACCCAGTACTTC	CASSYSSRGHQETQYF
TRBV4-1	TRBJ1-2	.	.	TGCGCCAGCAGCCAAGAAGAAAGCTTTGGCTACACCTTC	CASSQEESFGYTF
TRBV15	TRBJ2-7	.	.	TGTGCCACCAGCAGAGGAGAAAATGGCGAGCAGTACTTC	CATSRGENGEQYF
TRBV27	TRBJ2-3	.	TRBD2	TGTGCCAGCACCGATGGGGGGGGCACAGATACGCAGTATTTT	CASTDGGGTDTQYF
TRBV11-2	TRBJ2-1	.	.	TGTGCCAGCAGCCAAGACAGTTTCTACAATGAGCAGTTCTTC	CASSQDSFYNEQFF
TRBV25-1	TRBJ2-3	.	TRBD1	TGTGCCAGCAGTGAGACAGGGGGGAGGGCAGATACGCAGTATTTT	CASSETGGRADTQYF
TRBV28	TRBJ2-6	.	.	TGTGCCAGCGCCATACACAATACTGGGGCCAACGTCCTGACTTTC	CASAIHNTGANVLTF
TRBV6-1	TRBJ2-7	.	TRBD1	TGTGCCAGCAGTTTCCGGGACAGGGTTCGCGAGCAGTACTTC	CASSFRDRVREQYF
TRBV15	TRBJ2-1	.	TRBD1	TGTGCCACCAGCAGGGACAGGGGGAGCAATGAGCAGTTCTTC	CATSRDRGSNEQFF
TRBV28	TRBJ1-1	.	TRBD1	TGTGCCAGCAGCCAACAGGGGGAGAACACTGAAGCTTTCTTT	CASSQQGENTEAFF
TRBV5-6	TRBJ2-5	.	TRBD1	TGTGCCAGCAGCTTCGGGGTACAGGGGGCATCAGAGACCCAGTACTTC	CASSFGVQGASETQYF
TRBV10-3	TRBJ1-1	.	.	TGTGCCATCAGTGAATTGGTGGGGGCCAACCGCCCGAACACTGAAGCTTTCTTT	CAISELVGANRPNTEAFF
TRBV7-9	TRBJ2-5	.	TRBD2	TGTGCCAGCAGCTCCGATGGGACGGGAGGGCCGGTGGGGACCCAGTACTTC	CASSSDGTGGPVGTQYF
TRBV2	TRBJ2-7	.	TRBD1	TGTGCCAGCGGAACAGGGGTCGAGCAGTACTTC	CASGTGVEQYF
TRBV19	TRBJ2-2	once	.	TGTGCCAGTACCCCAATCAGGGCCGGGGAGCTGTTTTTT	CASTPIRAGELFF
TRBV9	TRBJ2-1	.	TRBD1	TGTGCCAGCAGCGTAACCGGGACAGGGGGCAATGAGCAGTTCTTC	CASSVTGTGGNEQFF